Described below is a single T cell receptor (beta chain) sequence and its context. Per the authors' pipeline: Filtering differed since immunoSEQ provided only junctions, with no quality scores. Assay used: immunoSEQ multiplex PCR; TCRdb lists only in-frame clones, some missing. The D gene and trimming were derived from the DNA, and the V and J assignments and clone size from that table. The sample yields 450,000 to 500,000 clones, approximately 78% seen once. This entry belongs to a study of shared clonotypes between healthy human individuals. When samples were unsorted, tens of millions of PBMCs were used for genomic DNA. Per the germline V gene, CDR1 is SGHNT and CDR2 is YYREEE (reference sequence). V was clipped by 0 bases and J by 3 bases, with 13 bases between them. The CDR3 has 15 residues.

This sequence originates from a woman aged 40 to 50 in good health. Some clones in this sample may be carry-over from other donors' samples. The chain uses TRBV5-4 and TRBJ2-7; D remains ambiguous. Sample: PBMCs. In nucleotides, the CDR3 is TGTGCCAGCAGCTTGGCTGGCGTCTCCCTCTACGAGCAGTACTTC. Amino acids: CASSLAGVSLYEQYF. The full variable domain, with the rest looked up from reference TRBV5-4 and TRBJ2-7, is ETGVTQSPTHLIKTRGQQVTLRCSSQSGHNTVSWYQQALGQGPQFIFQYYREEENGRGNFPPRFSGLQFPNYSSELNVNALELDDSALYLCASSLAGVSLYEQYFGPGTRLTVT.